A single sample is the source of the 10 T cell receptor beta chains below, sequenced in a study of blood T cells in healthy people across ages. Sample-barcoded 5' priming and a J-beta primer mix drove a second PCR of roughly 6 to 12 cycles. Using its own MiXCR run on the 5' RACE reads, TCRdb lists one record per CDR3 protein. The sample yields about 800,000 distinct CDR3 sequences, about 25% seen once. This same sample was also taken into another study, of T cells of mothers and their children.

The sequenced sample consisted of blood. The receptors shown here come from a boy aged 10-17 years in good health.

This clonotype was recorded a few times. The V call is TRBV7-2, the J call TRBJ2-1, with 12 bases lining up with TRBD1. The CDR3 is 16 residues long. V shed 5 bases and J 5 bases; nucleotides not matched to a gene: 7. Germline V gene sequence: CDR1 SGHTA, CDR2 FQGNSA. The CDR3 loop reads CASSQGQGAPDNEQFF. CDR3 DNA: TGTGCCAGCAGCCAGGGACAGGGGGCGCCCGACAATGAGCAGTTCTTC.

The chain links TRBV4-3 to TRBJ2-7, with D perhaps TRBD2 (6 bases). CDR1 LGHNA and CDR2 YSLEER come from the germline V gene. Between the trimmed V and J ends, which lost 0 bases and 5 bases, there was a span of 14 bases. This CDR3 is built from 15 residues. Here the CDR3 reads CASSQDQGGGNEQYF. CDR3 DNA sequence: TGCGCCAGCAGCCAAGATCAGGGTGGGGGGAACGAGCAGTACTTC.

This clonotype was seen a handful of times. The chain joins TRBV3-1 to TRBJ2-7; 8 bases agree with TRBD2. Trimming took 3 bases from V and 6 from J; bases not matched to a gene: 7. The CDR3 spans 14 residues. Germline CDR1 reads LGHDT; CDR2 reads YNNKEL (reference sequence). The CDR3 is CASSQPGLVGEQYF. The DNA for the CDR3 is TGTGCCAGCAGCCAGCCGGGACTAGTAGGCGAGCAGTACTTC.

This chain joins TRBV14 and TRBJ1-1, with unresolved D. The V end lost 1 base, the J end lost 8 bases, and 17 bases lay between the germline ends. CDR3 length equals 15 residues. CDR1 and CDR2 from the germline V gene are SGHDN and FVKESK. The CDR3 DNA reads as TGTGCCAGCAGCCAAGGTGTTAGGGTTTCAGACGAAGCTTTCTTT. Translating it yields CASSQGVRVSDEAFF.

V usage is TRBV12-3 or TRBV12-4 and J usage is TRBJ2-2; D is undetermined. The CDR3 consists of 12 residues. V gave up 5 bases and J gave up 8 bases, with 9 bases separating them. The CDR3 DNA follows: TGTGCCAGCAGTACCGATGGGGGGGAGCTGTTTTTT. Amino acids: CASSTDGGELFF.

This clonotype appeared a few times. CDR3 sequence reads: CASAWTPAGKETQYF. The CDR3 DNA sequence: TGTGCCAGCGCCTGGACACCAGCGGGAAAAGAGACCCAGTACTTC. The gene calls are TRBV7-6 and TRBJ2-5, with 7 bases lining up with TRBD2. Germline V gene lookup returns CDR1 SGHVS and CDR2 FNYEAQ. CDR3 size: 15 residues. J gave up 3 bases and V 8 bases, and 12 bases lay outside the gene matches.

The CDR3 DNA reads as TGTGCCATCAGTGAGCCGGGACAGGGAGAGACCCAGTACTTC. It encodes CAISEPGQGETQYF. V and J are TRBV10-3 and TRBJ2-5, with TRBD1 matching over 9 bases. Trimming cost V 2 bases and J 4 bases; bases outside gene matches: 2. Looked up from germline, CDR1 is ENHRY and CDR2 is SYGVKD. The CDR3 extends over 14 amino acids.

This clonotype was observed a handful of times. The chain has TRBV29-1 and TRBJ2-1; D remains ambiguous. Trimming shortened V by 0 bases and J by 3 bases, and 21 bases separated the two germline ends. The germline CDR1 and CDR2 sequences are SQVTM and ANQGSEA. The CDR3 is made up of 18 amino acids. For the CDR3, the DNA is TGCAGCGTTGAAGATCCACTCGTAGGCCTAGGCGGCTACAATGAGCAGTTCTTC. Translating it yields CSVEDPLVGLGGYNEQFF.

This clonotype was observed a handful of times. This sequence joins TRBV7-6 and TRBJ2-5, with unresolved D. CDR1 SGHVS and CDR2 FNYEAQ come from the germline V gene. The CDR3 is made up of 17 amino acids. V lost 1 base and J lost 0, with 15 bases in between. The CDR3 reads CASSLGSTTMYQETQYF. The DNA for the CDR3 is TGTGCCAGCAGCTTAGGAAGTACCACGATGTACCAAGAGACCCAGTACTTC.

The V gene is TRBV7-8, the J gene TRBJ2-4; tentatively, D is TRBD2 (5 bases). The CDR3 covers 14 residues. The germline CDR1 and CDR2 sequences are SGHVS and FQNEAQ. V was cut by 6 bases and J by 3 bases, with 12 bases left in between. CDR3: CASSRGIGKNIQYF. DNA of the CDR3: TGTGCCAGCAGTCGGGGAATAGGCAAAAACATTCAGTACTTC.